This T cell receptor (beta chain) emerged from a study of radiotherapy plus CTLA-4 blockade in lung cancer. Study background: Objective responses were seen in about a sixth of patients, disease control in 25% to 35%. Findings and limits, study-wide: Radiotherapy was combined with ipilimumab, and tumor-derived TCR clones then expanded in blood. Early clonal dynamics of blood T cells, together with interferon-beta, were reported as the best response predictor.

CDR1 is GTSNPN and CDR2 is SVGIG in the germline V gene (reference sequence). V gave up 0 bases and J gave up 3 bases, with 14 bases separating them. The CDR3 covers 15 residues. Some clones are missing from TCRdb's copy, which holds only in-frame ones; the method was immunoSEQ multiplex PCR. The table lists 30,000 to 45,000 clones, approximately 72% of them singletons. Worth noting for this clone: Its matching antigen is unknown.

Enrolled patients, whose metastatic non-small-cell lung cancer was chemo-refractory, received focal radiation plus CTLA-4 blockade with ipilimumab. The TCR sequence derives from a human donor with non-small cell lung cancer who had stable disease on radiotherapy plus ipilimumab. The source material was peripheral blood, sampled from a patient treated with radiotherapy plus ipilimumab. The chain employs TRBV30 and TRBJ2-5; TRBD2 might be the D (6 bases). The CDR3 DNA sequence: TGTGCCTGGAGTGTCCTTACTAGCCCGGAAGAGACCCAGTACTTC. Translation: CAWSVLTSPEETQYF.